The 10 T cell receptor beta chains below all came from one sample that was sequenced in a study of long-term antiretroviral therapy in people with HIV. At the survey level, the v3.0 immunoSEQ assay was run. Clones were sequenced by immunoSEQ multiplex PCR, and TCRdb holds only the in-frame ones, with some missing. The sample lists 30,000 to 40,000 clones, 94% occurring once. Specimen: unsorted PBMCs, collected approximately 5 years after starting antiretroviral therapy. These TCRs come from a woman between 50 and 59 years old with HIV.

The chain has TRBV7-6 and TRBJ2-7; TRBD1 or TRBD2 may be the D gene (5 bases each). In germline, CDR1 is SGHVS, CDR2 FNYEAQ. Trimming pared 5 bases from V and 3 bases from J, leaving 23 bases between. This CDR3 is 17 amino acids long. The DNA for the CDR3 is TGTGCCAGCAGCCTTATTGAGGGGTCGGCAGGGTACTACGAGCAGTACTTC. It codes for CASSLIEGSAGYYEQYF.

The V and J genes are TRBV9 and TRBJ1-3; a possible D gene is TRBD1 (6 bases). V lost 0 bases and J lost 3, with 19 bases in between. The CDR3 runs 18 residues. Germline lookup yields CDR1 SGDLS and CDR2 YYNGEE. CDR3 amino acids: CASSVGSPGGALGNTIYF. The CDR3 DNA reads TGTGCCAGCAGCGTAGGTAGCCCCGGGGGGGCGCTTGGAAACACCATATATTTT.

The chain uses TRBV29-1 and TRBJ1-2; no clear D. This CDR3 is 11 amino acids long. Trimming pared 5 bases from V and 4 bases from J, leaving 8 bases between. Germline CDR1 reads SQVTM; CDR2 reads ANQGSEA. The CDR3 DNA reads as TGCAGCGTTACCGGGCCCTATGGCTACACCTTC. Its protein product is CSVTGPYGYTF.

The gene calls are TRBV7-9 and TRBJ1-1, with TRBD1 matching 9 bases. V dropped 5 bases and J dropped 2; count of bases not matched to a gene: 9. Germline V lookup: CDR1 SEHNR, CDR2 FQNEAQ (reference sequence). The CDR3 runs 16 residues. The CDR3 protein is CASSLAQDRGNTEAFF. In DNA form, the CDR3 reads TGTGCCAGCAGCCTGGCACAGGACAGGGGAAACACTGAAGCTTTCTTT.

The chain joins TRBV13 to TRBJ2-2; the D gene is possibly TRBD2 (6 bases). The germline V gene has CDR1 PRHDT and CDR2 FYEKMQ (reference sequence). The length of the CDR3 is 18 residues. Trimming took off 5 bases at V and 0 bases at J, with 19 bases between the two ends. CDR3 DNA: TGTGCCAGCAGCCCCTTCCGGGGGAGATACGCGAACACCGGGGAGCTGTTTTTT. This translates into CASSPFRGRYANTGELFF.

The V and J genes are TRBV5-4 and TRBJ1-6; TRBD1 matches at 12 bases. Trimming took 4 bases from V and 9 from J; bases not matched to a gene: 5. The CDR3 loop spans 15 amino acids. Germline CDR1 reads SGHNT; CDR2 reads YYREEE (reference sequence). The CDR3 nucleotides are TGTGCCAGCAGCCAAGGGACAGGGGGCTCTTCACCCCTCCACTTT. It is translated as CASSQGTGGSSPLHF.

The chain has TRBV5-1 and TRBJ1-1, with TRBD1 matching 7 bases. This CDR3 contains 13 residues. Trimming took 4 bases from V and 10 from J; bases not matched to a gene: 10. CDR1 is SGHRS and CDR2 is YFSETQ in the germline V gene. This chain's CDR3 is CASSLDRVFGAFF. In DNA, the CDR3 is TGCGCCAGCAGCCTCGACAGGGTCTTTGGAGCTTTCTTT.

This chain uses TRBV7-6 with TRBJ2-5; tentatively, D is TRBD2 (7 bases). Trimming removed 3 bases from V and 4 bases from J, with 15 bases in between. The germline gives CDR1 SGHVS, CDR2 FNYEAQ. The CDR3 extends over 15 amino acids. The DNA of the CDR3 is TGTGCCAGCAGCTTGCGTTTCGGGGGGCGAGAGACCCAGTACTTC. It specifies CASSLRFGGRETQYF. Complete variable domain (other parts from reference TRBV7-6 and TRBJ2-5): GAGVSQSPRYKVTKRGQDVALRCDPISGHVSLYWYRQALGQGPEFLTYFNYEAQQDKSGLPNDRFSAERPEGSISTLTIQRTEQRDSAMYRCASSLRFGGRETQYFGPGTRLLVL.

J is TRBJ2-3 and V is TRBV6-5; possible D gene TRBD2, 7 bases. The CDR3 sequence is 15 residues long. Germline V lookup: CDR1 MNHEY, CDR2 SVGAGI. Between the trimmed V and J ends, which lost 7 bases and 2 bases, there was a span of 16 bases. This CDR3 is CASTQRGADTDTQYF. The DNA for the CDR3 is TGTGCCAGCACCCAACGGGGGGCAGACACAGATACGCAGTATTTT.

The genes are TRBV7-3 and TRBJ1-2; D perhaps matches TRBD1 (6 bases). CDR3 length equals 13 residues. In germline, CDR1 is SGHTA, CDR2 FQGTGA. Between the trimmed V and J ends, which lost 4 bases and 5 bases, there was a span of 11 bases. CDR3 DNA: TGTGCCAGCAGCTCCGACCAGGGGTATGGCTACACCTTC. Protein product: CASSSDQGYGYTF.